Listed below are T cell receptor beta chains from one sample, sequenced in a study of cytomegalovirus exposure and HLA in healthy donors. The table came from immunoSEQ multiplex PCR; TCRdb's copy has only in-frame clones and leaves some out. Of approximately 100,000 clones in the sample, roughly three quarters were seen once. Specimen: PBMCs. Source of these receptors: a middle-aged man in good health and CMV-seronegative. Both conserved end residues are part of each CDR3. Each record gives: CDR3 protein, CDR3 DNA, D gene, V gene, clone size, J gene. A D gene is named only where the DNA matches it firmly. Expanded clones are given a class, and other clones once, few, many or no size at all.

CDR3 protein: CASGLEVGARYEQYF
CDR3 DNA: TGTGCTAGTGGTTTGGAGGTGGGGGCCCGTTACGAGCAGTACTTC
D gene: .
V gene: TRBV12-5
clone size: .
J gene: TRBJ2-7

CDR3 protein: CASADSDRGQTYEQYF
CDR3 DNA: TGTGCTAGTGCCGACTCGGACAGGGGGCAAACCTACGAGCAGTACTTC
D gene: TRBD1
V gene: TRBV12-5
clone size: .
J gene: TRBJ2-7

CDR3 protein: CASSPPYRAMNTEAFF
CDR3 DNA: TGTGCCAGCTCACCACCGTACAGGGCTATGAACACTGAAGCTTTCTTT
D gene: .
V gene: TRBV18
clone size: .
J gene: TRBJ1-1

CDR3 protein: CASSTDRGSGGYTF
CDR3 DNA: TGCGCCAGCAGCACAGACAGGGGATCGGGTGGCTACACCTTC
D gene: TRBD1
V gene: TRBV5-1
clone size: .
J gene: TRBJ1-2

CDR3 protein: CASSLERGASTDTQYF
CDR3 DNA: TGTGCCAGCAGCCTTGAGCGGGGGGCTAGCACAGATACGCAGTATTTT
D gene: TRBD2
V gene: TRBV11-3
clone size: .
J gene: TRBJ2-3

CDR3 protein: CASSQLAANTGELFF
CDR3 DNA: TGTGCCAGCAGCCAACTAGCGGCCAACACCGGGGAGCTGTTTTTT
D gene: TRBD2
V gene: TRBV14
clone size: .
J gene: TRBJ2-2

CDR3 protein: CASSRTGSQETQYF
CDR3 DNA: TGTGCCAGTAGTAGAACGGGGTCCCAAGAGACCCAGTACTTC
D gene: .
V gene: TRBV19
clone size: .
J gene: TRBJ2-5

CDR3 protein: CASSLFAGTVTYEQYF
CDR3 DNA: TGTGCCAGCAGCTTGTTTGCCGGGACAGTAACCTACGAGCAGTACTTC
D gene: TRBD1
V gene: TRBV5-6
clone size: few
J gene: TRBJ2-7

CDR3 protein: CASSVWGRRQFF
CDR3 DNA: TGTGCCAGCAGCGTATGGGGCCGACGGCAGTTCTTC
D gene: .
V gene: TRBV9
clone size: .
J gene: TRBJ2-1

CDR3 protein: CASSDQISGGNTEAFF
CDR3 DNA: TGTGCCAGCAGTGACCAAATCTCAGGGGGGAACACTGAAGCTTTCTTT
D gene: TRBD1
V gene: TRBV2
clone size: .
J gene: TRBJ1-1

CDR3 protein: CASSEKRDSSDYTF
CDR3 DNA: TGTGCCAGCAGTGAAAAACGGGACAGTAGCGACTACACCTTC
D gene: TRBD1
V gene: TRBV6-1
clone size: .
J gene: TRBJ1-2

CDR3 protein: CASSLTGQNLGANVLTF
CDR3 DNA: TGTGCCAGCAGCTTAACCGGACAGAACCTTGGGGCCAACGTCCTGACTTTC
D gene: .
V gene: TRBV5-4
clone size: few
J gene: TRBJ2-6

CDR3 protein: CASSNWQGARSYNSPLHF
CDR3 DNA: TGTGCCAGCAGCAATTGGCAGGGGGCAAGGTCCTATAATTCACCCCTCCACTTT
D gene: .
V gene: TRBV21-1
clone size: once
J gene: TRBJ1-6

CDR3 protein: CASSDGGKETQYF
CDR3 DNA: TGTGCCAGCAGTGATGGGGGGAAAGAGACCCAGTACTTC
D gene: .
V gene: TRBV6-1
clone size: .
J gene: TRBJ2-5

CDR3 protein: CASSQPYGTGDVDEQFF
CDR3 DNA: TGCGCCAGCAGCCAACCTTACGGGACAGGGGATGTGGATGAGCAGTTCTTC
D gene: TRBD1
V gene: TRBV4-1
clone size: once
J gene: TRBJ2-1

CDR3 protein: CASMPGQGFGEAFF
CDR3 DNA: TGTGCCAGTATGCCGGGACAGGGGTTTGGTGAAGCTTTCTTT
D gene: TRBD1
V gene: TRBV19
clone size: .
J gene: TRBJ1-1

CDR3 protein: CASSYSLQGYGYTF
CDR3 DNA: TGTGCCAGCAGTTACTCGTTACAGGGCTATGGCTACACCTTC
D gene: .
V gene: TRBV6-5
clone size: few
J gene: TRBJ1-2

CDR3 protein: CASSQDPGGFYNEQFF
CDR3 DNA: TGTGCCAGCAGCCAAGATCCAGGGGGGTTCTACAATGAGCAGTTCTTC
D gene: .
V gene: TRBV14
clone size: .
J gene: TRBJ2-1

CDR3 protein: CASSKRSQGNQPQHF
CDR3 DNA: TGTGCCAGCTCGAAAAGGTCACAGGGAAATCAGCCCCAGCATTTT
D gene: .
V gene: TRBV7-8
clone size: .
J gene: TRBJ1-5

CDR3 protein: CASSLGHDTGELFF
CDR3 DNA: TGCGCCAGCAGCTTGGGACATGACACCGGGGAGCTGTTTTTT
D gene: .
V gene: TRBV5-1
clone size: .
J gene: TRBJ2-2

CDR3 protein: CSVAGGTDTQYF
CDR3 DNA: TGCAGCGTTGCGGGAGGCACGGATACGCAGTATTTT
D gene: TRBD2
V gene: TRBV29-1
clone size: .
J gene: TRBJ2-3

CDR3 protein: CASSRGPEQFF
CDR3 DNA: TGTGCCAGCAGTAGGGGGCCTGAGCAGTTCTTC
D gene: TRBD1
V gene: TRBV27
clone size: .
J gene: TRBJ2-1

CDR3 protein: CASSNGGEQFF
CDR3 DNA: TGTGCCAGCAGCAACGGGGGGGAGCAGTTCTTC
D gene: TRBD2
V gene: TRBV9
clone size: .
J gene: TRBJ2-1

CDR3 protein: CASSLGEGLGEQYF
CDR3 DNA: TGTGCCAGCAGCTTAGGAGAGGGTCTGGGCGAGCAGTACTTC
D gene: .
V gene: TRBV13
clone size: .
J gene: TRBJ2-7

CDR3 protein: CASSGHGVSGANVLTF
CDR3 DNA: TGTGCCAGCAGTGGACACGGCGTGTCTGGGGCCAACGTCCTGACTTTC
D gene: .
V gene: TRBV2
clone size: .
J gene: TRBJ2-6

CDR3 protein: CASSSTGQQNNEQFF
CDR3 DNA: TGTGCCAGCAGCTCGACAGGGCAGCAGAACAATGAGCAGTTCTTC
D gene: TRBD1
V gene: TRBV5-6
clone size: .
J gene: TRBJ2-1

CDR3 protein: CASSGGVDEQYF
CDR3 DNA: TGTGCCAGCAGTGGGGGGGTTGACGAGCAGTACTTC
D gene: TRBD2
V gene: TRBV28
clone size: .
J gene: TRBJ2-7

CDR3 protein: CASTPQGRNNEQFF
CDR3 DNA: TGTGCCAGCACGCCACAGGGGCGAAACAATGAGCAGTTCTTC
D gene: TRBD1
V gene: TRBV9
clone size: once
J gene: TRBJ2-1

CDR3 protein: CASSLALAGQNIQYF
CDR3 DNA: TGTGCCAGCAGCTTAGCGTTGGCAGGGCAGAACATTCAGTACTTC
D gene: .
V gene: TRBV7-3
clone size: .
J gene: TRBJ2-4

CDR3 protein: CASSPRAGRETQYF
CDR3 DNA: TGTGCCAGCAGCCCACGCGCGGGTAGGGAGACCCAGTACTTC
D gene: .
V gene: TRBV14
clone size: .
J gene: TRBJ2-5

CDR3 protein: CASSYRGSYNQPQHF
CDR3 DNA: TGTGCCAGCAGTTACCGGGGATCATACAATCAGCCCCAGCATTTT
D gene: .
V gene: TRBV2
clone size: .
J gene: TRBJ1-5

CDR3 protein: CAWSVLTALQDSLFTYEAFF
CDR3 DNA: TGTGCCTGGAGTGTACTGACCGCCTTACAGGACAGTCTGTTTACCTATGAAGCTTTCTTT
D gene: .
V gene: TRBV30
clone size: once
J gene: TRBJ1-1

CDR3 protein: CASSLGTSGLMVYNEQFF
CDR3 DNA: TGTGCCAGCAGTTTAGGGACTAGCGGGCTGATGGTCTACAATGAGCAGTTCTTC
D gene: TRBD2
V gene: TRBV27
clone size: .
J gene: TRBJ2-1

CDR3 protein: CASSIGGYNEKLFF
CDR3 DNA: TGTGCCAGTAGTATCGGGGGGTATAATGAAAAACTGTTTTTT
D gene: .
V gene: TRBV19
clone size: few
J gene: TRBJ1-4

CDR3 protein: CASSVLETQYF
CDR3 DNA: TGTGCCAGCAGCGTCCTCGAGACCCAGTACTTC
D gene: .
V gene: TRBV11-2
clone size: .
J gene: TRBJ2-5

CDR3 protein: CASGLGQGNQPQHF
CDR3 DNA: TGTGCTAGTGGTTTGGGACAGGGGAATCAGCCCCAGCATTTT
D gene: TRBD1
V gene: TRBV12-5
clone size: .
J gene: TRBJ1-5

CDR3 protein: CASSLSPEAFF
CDR3 DNA: TGTGCCAGCAGCCTATCACCAGAAGCTTTCTTT
D gene: .
V gene: TRBV7-9
clone size: .
J gene: TRBJ1-1

CDR3 protein: CASRTGGTEAFF
CDR3 DNA: TGTGCCAGCAGAACAGGGGGCACTGAAGCTTTCTTT
D gene: TRBD1
V gene: TRBV6-1
clone size: once
J gene: TRBJ1-1

CDR3 protein: CASSRGGQGADGYTF
CDR3 DNA: TGTGCCAGCAGCCGCGGAGGACAGGGGGCTGATGGCTACACCTTC
D gene: TRBD1
V gene: TRBV7-8
clone size: .
J gene: TRBJ1-2

CDR3 protein: CASRNGGLSYNEQFF
CDR3 DNA: TGTGCCAGCAGAAACGGGGGGCTCTCCTACAATGAGCAGTTCTTC
D gene: .
V gene: TRBV28
clone size: .
J gene: TRBJ2-1

CDR3 protein: CASSETSRGGYEQYF
CDR3 DNA: TGTGCCAGCAGTGAGACTAGCAGGGGAGGGTACGAGCAGTACTTC
D gene: .
V gene: TRBV2
clone size: .
J gene: TRBJ2-7

CDR3 protein: CAISDGRQGFNQPQHF
CDR3 DNA: TGTGCCATCAGTGATGGGAGACAGGGCTTCAATCAGCCCCAGCATTTT
D gene: TRBD1
V gene: TRBV10-3
clone size: .
J gene: TRBJ1-5

CDR3 protein: CASSFKSGGMNTEAFF
CDR3 DNA: TGTGCCAGCAGTTTCAAGAGTGGGGGGATGAACACTGAAGCTTTCTTT
D gene: .
V gene: TRBV6-6
clone size: .
J gene: TRBJ1-1